The rows below give T cell receptor beta chains drawn from one sample of a study of blood T cells in healthy people across ages. Using its own MiXCR run on the 5' RACE reads, TCRdb lists one record per CDR3 protein. The sample holds about 830,000 distinct CDR3 sequences; about 59% are singletons and the top ten take around a quarter. Material for sequencing was blood. All receptors derive from a man aged 25-45 years in good health. Both conserved end residues are trimmed from each CDR3.

length: 11; V: TRBV29-1; CDR3: SVDRDRPYGYT
length: 12; V: TRBV7-9; CDR3: ASSFTRGQETQY
length: 13; V: TRBV12-3/TRBV12-4; CDR3: ASSLRPSGGEGYT
length: 15; V: TRBV3-1; CDR3: ASSQVEERGLLETQY
length: 15; V: TRBV5-1; CDR3: ASSLEIGGGNQETQY
length: 15; V: TRBV12-3/TRBV12-4; CDR3: ASSHFSGTLGWDTQY
length: 9; V: TRBV4-1; CDR3: ASSSQREQY
length: 15; V: TRBV4-2; CDR3: ASSQDGTGGVVEKLF
length: 11; V: TRBV29-1; CDR3: SVEAVDSYGYT
length: 10; V: TRBV5-1; CDR3: ASSLGQNIQY
length: 10; V: TRBV7-9; CDR3: ASSPRGPPLH
length: 12; V: TRBV5-1; CDR3: ASSLGDLTDEQY
length: 13; V: TRBV2; CDR3: ASSEGGTYYNEQF
length: 15; V: TRBV5-5; CDR3: ASSKGETGLRYNEQF
length: 15; V: TRBV12-3/TRBV12-4; CDR3: ASTLATGRYAKNIQY
length: 14; V: TRBV7-2; CDR3: ASSLVGGRSNSPLH
length: 11; V: TRBV9; CDR3: ASSATSEQTQY
length: 11; V: TRBV5-5; CDR3: ASIAGGEETQY
length: 13; V: TRBV9; CDR3: ASRPTSGGIDTQY
length: 11; V: TRBV29-1; CDR3: SVEHGTHTTQY
length: 12; V: TRBV28; CDR3: ASSPGGVSNEQF
length: 13; V: TRBV4-1; CDR3: ASSQEPRLPDEQY
length: 13; V: TRBV9; CDR3: ASSPRQYFAYEQY
length: 8; V: TRBV30; CDR3: AWSGGGYT
length: 11; V: TRBV9; CDR3: ASSVGIAETQY
length: 15; V: TRBV6-5; CDR3: ASSYYGLAGNSYEQY
length: 14; V: TRBV6-5; CDR3: ASSYGAGIGQETQY
length: 12; V: TRBV20-1; CDR3: SARPRGFDQPQH
length: 10; V: TRBV11-1; CDR3: ASSFLGREAF
length: 10; V: TRBV7-3; CDR3: ASSTRTGVQY
length: 13; V: TRBV6-6; CDR3: ASSSALTGENIQY
length: 11; V: TRBV18; CDR3: ASSPNRVDTQY
length: 15; V: TRBV4-3; CDR3: ASKRVAGDFSYNEQF
length: 14; V: TRBV4-2; CDR3: ASSQEDRSISYEQY
length: 14; V: TRBV7-6; CDR3: ASSEGQGATNEKLF
length: 9; V: TRBV28; CDR3: ASTQRDTQY
length: 13; V: TRBV30; CDR3: AWSVFAGGYNEQF
length: 13; V: TRBV12-3/TRBV12-4; CDR3: ASSLEGTGGYGYT
length: 11; V: TRBV4-2; CDR3: ASSQESSQPQH
length: 14; V: TRBV7-2; CDR3: ASSLGSAGRSNEQY
length: 13; V: TRBV15; CDR3: ATSRVLAGGETQY
length: 12; V: TRBV9; CDR3: ASTLDSFTDTQY
length: 11; V: TRBV12-3/TRBV12-4; CDR3: ASSQGGVYEQY
length: 11; V: TRBV6-6; CDR3: VSSRTGQETQY
length: 12; V: TRBV28; CDR3: ASSLTLGLHEQY
length: 14; V: TRBV6-4; CDR3: ASNYRDSESSYEQY
length: 14; V: TRBV28; CDR3: ASKKGRSGNTGELF
length: 10; V: TRBV29-1; CDR3: SVGTGVNEQY
length: 12; V: TRBV29-1; CDR3: SVVGAGVQETQY
length: 13; V: TRBV18; CDR3: ASSASGFLSYEQY
length: 13; V: TRBV20-1; CDR3: SARDRAGGLETQY
length: 10; V: TRBV29-1; CDR3: SVEAGSETQY